This T cell receptor beta chain derives from a study of T-cell memory formation after mild COVID-19. Study-level results: Contracting CD8+ clones were enriched in EMRA, CD4+ mainly in CM and EM. Detection of some responders pre-infection suggested pre-existing cross-reactive memory T cells participated.

On this clonotype: Its antigen is unidentified.

Germline assignment: CDR1 SQVTM and CDR2 ANQGSEA. The CDR3 is 15 amino acids. With 7 bases clipped from V and 2 bases from J, the junction kept 9 bases outside the gene matches. 5'RACE, which relied on constant-segment primers, yielded TCR alpha and TCR beta cDNA libraries carrying sample barcodes and UMIs. TCRdb ran MiXCR on the 5' RACE reads and lists one entry per CDR3 protein. The repertoire holds roughly 250,000 distinct CDR3 sequences, with approximately 16% as singletons. The sample comprised PBMCs or a T cell subset sorted from them (not recorded which). V is TRBV29-1 and J is TRBJ2-5; 11 positions agree with TRBD1. This TCR came from a man between 18 and 35 years old who had mild COVID-19 (a few samples of this study predate the infection). Cell type and time point are not known. In DNA form, the CDR3 reads TGCAGCGGCCGTGTGGGACAGGGGGTTCAAGAGACCCAGTACTTC. Translating it yields CSGRVGQGVQETQYF.